This T cell receptor beta chain was identified during a study of vaccination effects on CD4 cells after COVID-19. Assay: immunoSEQ multiplex PCR; the TCRdb copy retains only in-frame clones and omits some. Found here are fewer than 35,000 clones, around 74% of them singletons; the top ten hold about 15%. The sample holds a few counts of this clone. Its antigen is unidentified. The trim removed 0 bases at V and 7 bases at J, leaving 11 bases unmatched. Germline V CDR1 and CDR2: MGHRA, YSYEKL. This CDR3 spans 17 amino acids. A 10-day culture period preceded the isolation of CD4+ T cells. Vaccination of participants consisted of two doses of either the BNT162b2 or mRNA-1273 vaccine.

The sequence was obtained from a human donor who received a COVID-19 vaccine. The chain uses TRBV4-1 and TRBJ2-7, with 11 nucleotides matching TRBD2. Sequencing was performed on CD4+ T cells from PBMCs cultured without peptide, taken after COVID-19 vaccination. This CDR3 reads CASSQEGTSGLRGEQYF. DNA for the CDR3: TGCGCCAGCAGCCAAGAAGGGACTAGCGGACTTAGAGGGGAGCAGTACTTC.